Below are 25 T cell receptor beta chains sequenced from a single sample in a study of blood T cell repertoires in COVID-19. Sequencing used immunoSEQ multiplex PCR; TCRdb keeps in-frame clones, though not all of them. Of roughly 350,000 clones in the sample, around 87% were seen once. Sequencing was done on a sample of peripheral blood. Source of these receptors: a woman in her 30s with COVID-19, enrolled during active disease.

The J gene is TRBJ1-2, the V gene TRBV25-1; D ambiguous. V was pared by 2 bases and J by 4 bases, with 8 bases between. Per the germline V gene, CDR1 is MGHDK and CDR2 is SYGVNS. The CDR3 is 13 amino acids. In DNA form, the CDR3 reads TGTGCCAGCAGTGAAGTGTACTCCTATGGCTACACCTTC. Amino acid sequence: CASSEVYSYGYTF.

The chain joins TRBV12-3 or TRBV12-4 to TRBJ1-1, with D perhaps TRBD1 (6 bases). The CDR3 spans 12 residues. V lost 8 bases and J 4 bases, leaving 11 bases between the germline ends. The CDR3 sequence: CASSGTFTEAFF. The CDR3 DNA follows: TGTGCCAGCTCCGGGACATTCACTGAAGCTTTCTTT.

The V call is TRBV29-1, the J call TRBJ1-2; D gene uncertain. The germline V and J ends were trimmed by 6 bases and 0 bases, with 11 bases remaining between them. Germline CDR1 is SQVTM and CDR2 is ANQGSEA. There are 13 residues in the CDR3. The CDR3 DNA sequence: TGCAGCGTGACGGACTTTGCTAACTATGGCTACACCTTC. This translates into CSVTDFANYGYTF.

Regarding this clone: The same CDR3 is also encoded by other DNA sequences in this sample. The chain employs TRBV12-3 or TRBV12-4 and TRBJ1-1; no definite D call. This CDR3 has 13 residues. Trimming removed 2 bases from V and 5 bases from J, with 9 bases in between. The CDR3 coding sequence is TGTGCCAGCAGTTTAACTGGGAGGACTGAAGCTTTCTTT. It translates to CASSLTGRTEAFF.

There are a few counts of this clone. The sample has other DNA sequences that encode this CDR3 too. The chain links TRBV19 to TRBJ2-6; D is undetermined. Germline V gene lookup returns CDR1 LNHDA and CDR2 SQIVND (reference sequence). V was clipped by 3 bases and J by 1 base, with 7 bases between them. This CDR3 region has 15 residues. CDR3 nucleotide sequence: TGTGCCAGTAGTATTGGCGGTTCTGGGGCCAACGTCCTGACTTTC. This codes for CASSIGGSGANVLTF.

CDR3 nucleotide sequence: TGTGCCAGCAGCTTAGGGCCCATCCCCAACGAGCAGTACTTC. It encodes CASSLGPIPNEQYF. V and J are TRBV7-9 and TRBJ2-7; D gene ambiguous. V was clipped by 1 base and J by 5 bases, with 12 bases between them. The CDR3 is 14 residues long. Germline V gene sequence: CDR1 SEHNR, CDR2 FQNEAQ (reference sequence).

This chain uses TRBV30 with TRBJ1-1, with TRBD1 as a possible D gene (5 bases). V gave up 1 base and J gave up 1 base, with 7 bases separating them. The CDR3 length is 13 residues. Germline values: CDR1 GTSNPN, CDR2 SVGIG (reference sequence). CDR3 nucleotide sequence: TGTGCCTGGAGTGGACAGCCGAACACTGAAGCTTTCTTT. Encoded protein: CAWSGQPNTEAFF.

The chain couples TRBV5-6 to TRBJ2-7; 8 bases align to TRBD1. The CDR3 loop spans 15 amino acids. CDR1 SGHDT and CDR2 YYEEEE come from the germline V gene. V lost 4 bases to trimming and J lost 3 bases; unmatched junction nucleotides: 9. The CDR3 sequence is CASSPARGLIYEQYF. Here the CDR3 DNA reads TGTGCCAGCAGCCCTGCCAGGGGGCTGATCTACGAGCAGTACTTC.

This chain uses TRBV28 with TRBJ2-7; 8 nucleotides line up with TRBD1. CDR3 length: 13 amino acids. Germline trimming cut 3 bases from V and 5 bases from J; bases unmatched to any gene: 3. Germline CDR1 and CDR2: MDHEN and SYDVKM. CDR3 loop: CASSFPGGDEQYF. The DNA of the CDR3 is TGTGCCAGCAGTTTCCCAGGGGGCGACGAGCAGTACTTC.

The chain is built from TRBV7-9 and TRBJ2-1; D is unresolved. Germline-derived CDR1 and CDR2 are SEHNR and FQNEAQ (reference sequence). There are 15 residues in the CDR3. Trimming removed 5 bases at V and 0 bases at J, with 11 bases between. CDR3 bases: TGTGCCAGCAGCCTAGGCAGTTACTCCTACAATGAGCAGTTCTTC. This gives the protein CASSLGSYSYNEQFF.

The chain employs TRBV9 and TRBJ1-2, with D perhaps TRBD1 (5 bases). This CDR3 comprises 16 residues. CDR1 is SGDLS, CDR2 YYNGEE, per germline. With 3 bases removed from V and 0 bases from J, the gap between germline ends came to 15 bases. CDR3 protein: CASSGGAAQANYGYTF. As DNA, the CDR3 is TGTGCCAGCAGCGGTGGGGCTGCACAAGCTAACTATGGCTACACCTTC.

The chain carries TRBV6-5 and TRBJ1-3; D ambiguous. V lost 4 bases and J 0 bases, leaving 13 bases between the germline ends. Germline V gene data show CDR1 as MNHEY and CDR2 as SVGAGI. The CDR3 runs to 16 residues. Here the CDR3 DNA reads TGTGCCAGCAGTTCCTTCTCCAGAAGCTCTGGAAACACCATATATTTT. Translated: CASSSFSRSSGNTIYF.

Only one count was recorded for this clone. This chain connects TRBV5-1 to TRBJ2-1, with D perhaps TRBD1 (6 bases). V was cut by 4 bases and J by 4 bases, with 15 bases left in between. CDR3 length equals 15 residues. Germline V lookup: CDR1 SGHRS, CDR2 YFSETQ. DNA of the CDR3: TGCGCCAGCAGCCCCTGGGGGCCTGAATACAATGAGCAGTTCTTC. This encodes CASSPWGPEYNEQFF. Variable domain in full (rest from reference TRBV5-1 and TRBJ2-1): KAGVTQTPRYLIKTRGQQVTLSCSPISGHRSVSWYQQTPGQGLQFLFEYFSETQRNKGNFPGRFSGRQFSNSRSEMNVSTLELGDSALYLCASSPWGPEYNEQFFGPGTRLTVL.

This clone has a handful of counts. The chain employs TRBV30 and TRBJ2-7; the match to TRBD1 covers 8 bases. Germline loops: CDR1 GTSNPN, CDR2 SVGIG (reference sequence). CDR3 length: 16 amino acids. V gave up 0 bases and J gave up 1 base; unmatched junction bases: 8. The CDR3 DNA reads TGTGCCTGGAGTGTACCCCGGACAGGGCCTTCCTACGAGCAGTACTTC. Translated, it gives CAWSVPRTGPSYEQYF.

V usage is TRBV9 and J usage is TRBJ1-5; weak D call: TRBD1 (6 bases). Between the trimmed V and J ends, which lost 0 bases and 7 bases, there was a span of 11 bases. CDR1 and CDR2 from the germline V gene are SGDLS and YYNGEE. The CDR3 is made up of 14 amino acids. The CDR3 DNA sequence: TGTGCCAGCAGCGTAGAAGGGGGAGGGCAGCCCCAGCATTTT. Its translation: CASSVEGGGQPQHF.

V is TRBV19 and J is TRBJ2-7; 7 bases are a match to TRBD1. Germline V gives CDR1 LNHDA, CDR2 SQIVND (reference sequence). V gave up 1 base and J gave up 5 bases; unmatched junction bases: 11. This CDR3 comprises 16 residues. The CDR3 here is CASSIVPRTGLDEQYF. The CDR3 DNA sequence: TGTGCCAGTAGTATAGTTCCGCGGACAGGCCTCGACGAGCAGTACTTC.

The chain links TRBV5-4 to TRBJ1-2; possible D gene TRBD1, 6 bases. This CDR3 spans 14 amino acids. V shed 3 bases and J shed 4 bases, with 13 bases lying between them. Germline lookup yields CDR1 SGHNT and CDR2 YYREEE (reference sequence). The CDR3 protein is CASSSGQKAYGYTF. The CDR3 nucleotides are TGTGCCAGCAGCTCTGGACAGAAGGCCTATGGCTACACCTTC.

CDR3 in DNA: TGTGCCACCAGTGAGCGGGGACTAGCGGGAACGGAGCTGTTTTTT. This codes for CATSERGLAGTELFF. This rearrangement joins TRBV24-1 to TRBJ2-2; 13 bases line up with TRBD2. Germline-derived CDR1 and CDR2 are KGHDR and SFDVKD. This CDR3 comprises 15 residues. V trimming: 4 bases; J trimming: 10 bases; junction bases outside the gene matches: 5.

The chain carries TRBV28 and TRBJ2-7; maybe TRBD2 (6 bases). The CDR3 totals 16 residues. V lost 5 bases and J lost 1, with 18 bases in between. Germline V gene sequence: CDR1 MDHEN, CDR2 SYDVKM. CDR3 protein: CASSSSGTALSYEQYF. The CDR3 DNA is TGTGCCAGCAGTAGTTCAGGGACTGCCCTTTCCTACGAGCAGTACTTC.

The chain has TRBV5-1 and TRBJ2-5; 11 bases line up with TRBD2. Germline values: CDR1 SGHRS, CDR2 YFSETQ. V lost 4 bases and J lost 1; bases outside the gene matches: 6. CDR3 length: 16 amino acids. The CDR3 coding sequence is TGCGCCAGCAGCCCCGGACTAGCGGGTCCCCAAGAGACCCAGTACTTC. The encoded protein is CASSPGLAGPQETQYF.

The rearrangement joins TRBV4-1 to TRBJ1-4; possibly TRBD1 for D (6 bases). The CDR3 loop spans 16 amino acids. Per the germline V gene, CDR1 is MGHRA and CDR2 is YSYEKL. Deletions cut 1 base from V and 3 bases from J, with 12 bases between. DNA for the CDR3: TGCGCCAGCAGCCAAGCTGGACAGACTTCTAATGAAAAACTGTTTTTT. Its protein is CASSQAGQTSNEKLFF.

This chain connects TRBV6-6 to TRBJ2-7; perhaps TRBD2 as D (6 bases). CDR3 length: 16 residues. Germline CDR1 and CDR2: MNHNY and SVGAGI (reference sequence). V gave up 4 bases and J gave up 3 bases, with 19 bases separating them. CDR3 residues: CASSLRGIGGIYEQYF. Here the CDR3 DNA reads TGTGCCAGCAGTTTGAGGGGAATTGGGGGGATCTACGAGCAGTACTTC.

This chain connects TRBV27 to TRBJ2-2, with 7 bases that match TRBD2. V shed 7 bases, J shed 4 bases, and the junction held 9 bases outside the gene matches. This CDR3 has 15 residues. Germline-derived CDR1 and CDR2 are MNHEY and SMNVEV (reference sequence). DNA of the CDR3: TGTGCCAGCATGAGGGCGGGAGAAGGCACCGGGGAGCTGTTTTTT. It translates to CASMRAGEGTGELFF.

The chain employs TRBV5-6 and TRBJ1-2, with 9 bases that match TRBD1. Germline CDR1 and CDR2: SGHDT and YYEEEE. The CDR3 extends over 15 amino acids. J lost 4 bases, V lost 4 bases, and 8 bases had no gene match. CDR3 DNA: TGTGCCAGCAGCCCCGGGACAGGGTACAGCTATGGCTACACCTTC. Its translation is CASSPGTGYSYGYTF.

V and J are TRBV11-2 and TRBJ1-6; TRBD1 matches at 11 bases. This CDR3 spans 16 amino acids. From germline, CDR1 is SGHAT and CDR2 FQNNGV. Trimming took 6 bases from V and 7 from J; bases not matched to a gene: 8. The CDR3 is CASRLTGQGANSPLHF. DNA for the CDR3: TGTGCCAGCAGACTAACCGGACAGGGGGCGAATTCACCCCTCCACTTT.